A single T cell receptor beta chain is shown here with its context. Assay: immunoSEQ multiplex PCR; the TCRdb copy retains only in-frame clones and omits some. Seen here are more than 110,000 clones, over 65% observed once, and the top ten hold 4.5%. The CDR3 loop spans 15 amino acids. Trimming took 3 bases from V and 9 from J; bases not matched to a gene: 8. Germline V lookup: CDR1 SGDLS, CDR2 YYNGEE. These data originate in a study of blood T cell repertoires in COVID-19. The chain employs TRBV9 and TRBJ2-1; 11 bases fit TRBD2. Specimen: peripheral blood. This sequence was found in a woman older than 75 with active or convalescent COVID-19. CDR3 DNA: TGTGCCAGCAGCGCCACTAGCGGGGGCTCGGTTGAGCAGTTCTTC. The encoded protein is CASSATSGGSVEQFF.